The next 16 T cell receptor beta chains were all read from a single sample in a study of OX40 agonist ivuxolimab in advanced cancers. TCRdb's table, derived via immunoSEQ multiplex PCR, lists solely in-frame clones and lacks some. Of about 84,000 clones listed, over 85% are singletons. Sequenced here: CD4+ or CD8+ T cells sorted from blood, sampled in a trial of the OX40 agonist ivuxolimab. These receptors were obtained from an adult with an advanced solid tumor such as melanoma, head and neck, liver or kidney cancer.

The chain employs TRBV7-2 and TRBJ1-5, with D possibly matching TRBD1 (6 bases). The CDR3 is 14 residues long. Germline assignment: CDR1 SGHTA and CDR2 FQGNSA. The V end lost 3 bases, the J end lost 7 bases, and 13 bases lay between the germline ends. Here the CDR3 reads CASSLGARPQPQHF. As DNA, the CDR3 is TGTGCCAGCAGCTTGGGGGCAAGGCCCCAGCCCCAGCATTTT.

CDR3 in DNA: TGTGCCAGCAGTGAGGGGGGGGATGAAAAACTGTTTTTT. It yields the protein CASSEGGDEKLFF. This rearrangement joins TRBV2 to TRBJ1-4, with a possible D match to TRBD1 (5 bases). CDR3 length: 13 residues. CDR1 is SNHLY, CDR2 FYNNEI, per germline. V was shortened by 3 bases and J by 6 bases, with 8 bases between the two germline ends.

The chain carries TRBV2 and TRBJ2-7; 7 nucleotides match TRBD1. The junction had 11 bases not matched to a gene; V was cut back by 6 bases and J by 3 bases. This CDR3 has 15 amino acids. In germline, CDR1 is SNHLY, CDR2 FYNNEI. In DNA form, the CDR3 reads TGTGCCAGCAGGGGGAAACCGGGACAGAGCTACGAGCAGTACTTC. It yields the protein CASRGKPGQSYEQYF.

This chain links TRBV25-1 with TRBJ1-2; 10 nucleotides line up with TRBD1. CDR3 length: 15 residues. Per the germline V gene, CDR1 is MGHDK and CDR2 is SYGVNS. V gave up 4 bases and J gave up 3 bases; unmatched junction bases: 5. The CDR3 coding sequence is TGTGCCAGCAGTGTCCGGACAGGGGGGGACTATGGCTACACCTTC. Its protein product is CASSVRTGGDYGYTF.

CDR3 loop: CASSWQSSGNQIGTDTQYF. The CDR3 DNA reads TGTGCCAGCAGCTGGCAATCTAGCGGGAACCAAATCGGCACAGATACGCAGTATTTT. The chain combines TRBV11-2 with TRBJ2-3, with 9 bases fitting TRBD2. The CDR3 sequence is 19 residues long. The V and J ends lost 4 bases and 1 base, in that order; junction bases with no gene match: 15. The germline V gene has CDR1 SGHAT and CDR2 FQNNGV.

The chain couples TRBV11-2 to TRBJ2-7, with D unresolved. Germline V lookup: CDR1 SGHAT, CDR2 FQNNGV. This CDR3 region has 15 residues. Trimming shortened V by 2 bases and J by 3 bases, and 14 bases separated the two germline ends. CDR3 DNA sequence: TGTGCCAGCAGCTTACCTCGGACCGTCGTCTACGAGCAGTACTTC. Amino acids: CASSLPRTVVYEQYF. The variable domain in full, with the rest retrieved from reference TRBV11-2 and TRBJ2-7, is EAGVAQSPRYKIIEKRQSVAFWCNPISGHATLYWYQQILGQGPKLLIQFQNNGVVDDSQLPKDRFSAERLKGVDSTLKIQPAKLEDSAVYLCASSLPRTVVYEQYFGPGTRLTVT.

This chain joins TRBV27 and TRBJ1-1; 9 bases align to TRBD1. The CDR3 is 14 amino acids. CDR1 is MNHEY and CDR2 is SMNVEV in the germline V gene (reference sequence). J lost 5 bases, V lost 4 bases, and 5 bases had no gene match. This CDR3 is CASSWGQGSTEAFF. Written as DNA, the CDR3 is TGTGCCAGCAGTTGGGGACAGGGAAGTACTGAAGCTTTCTTT.

CDR3 residues: CASSHQETQYF. CDR3 coding DNA: TGTGCCAGCAGCCATCAAGAGACCCAGTACTTC. This chain connects TRBV7-9 to TRBJ2-5, with D unresolved. Trimming removed 5 bases at V and 2 bases at J, with 3 bases between. CDR3 length: 11 amino acids. Germline CDR1 SEHNR, CDR2 FQNEAQ (reference sequence).

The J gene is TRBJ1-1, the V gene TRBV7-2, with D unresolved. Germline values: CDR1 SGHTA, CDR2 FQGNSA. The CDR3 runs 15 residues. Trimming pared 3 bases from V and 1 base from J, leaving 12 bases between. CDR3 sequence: CASSFRTGKNTEAFF. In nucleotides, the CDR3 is TGTGCCAGCAGCTTTCGAACCGGGAAGAACACTGAAGCTTTCTTT.

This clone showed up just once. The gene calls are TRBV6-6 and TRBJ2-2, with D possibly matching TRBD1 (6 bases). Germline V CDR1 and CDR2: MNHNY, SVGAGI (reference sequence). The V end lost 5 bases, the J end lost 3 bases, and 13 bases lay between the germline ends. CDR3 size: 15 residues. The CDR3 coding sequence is TGTGCCAGCAGTGATACCACAGGGTACACCGGGGAGCTGTTTTTT. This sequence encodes CASSDTTGYTGELFF.

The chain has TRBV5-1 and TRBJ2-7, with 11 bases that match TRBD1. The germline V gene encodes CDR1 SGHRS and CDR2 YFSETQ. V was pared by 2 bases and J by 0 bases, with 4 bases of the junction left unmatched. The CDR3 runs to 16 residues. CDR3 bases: TGCGCCAGCAGCTTCCCGGGACAGGGGGACTCCTACGAGCAGTACTTC. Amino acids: CASSFPGQGDSYEQYF.

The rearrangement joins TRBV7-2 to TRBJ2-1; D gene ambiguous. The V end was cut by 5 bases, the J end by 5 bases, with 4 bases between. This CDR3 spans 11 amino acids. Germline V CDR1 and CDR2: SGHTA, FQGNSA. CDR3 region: CASSGNNEQFF. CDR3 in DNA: TGTGCCAGCAGCGGGAACAATGAGCAGTTCTTC.

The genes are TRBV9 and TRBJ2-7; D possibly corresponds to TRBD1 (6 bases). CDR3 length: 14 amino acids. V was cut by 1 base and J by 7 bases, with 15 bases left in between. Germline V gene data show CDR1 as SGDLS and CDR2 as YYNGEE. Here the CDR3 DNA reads TGTGCCAGCAGCGTACTGGCAGGGGCCCGGGAGCAGTACTTC. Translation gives CASSVLAGAREQYF.

CDR3 amino acids: CATLRGDNYGYTF. The CDR3 coding sequence is TGTGCCACCCTCCGAGGGGATAACTATGGCTACACCTTC. This chain uses TRBV7-9 with TRBJ1-2, with a possible D match to TRBD1 (5 bases). Germline V gene sequence: CDR1 SEHNR, CDR2 FQNEAQ (reference sequence). Trimming took off 10 bases at V and 1 base at J, with 13 bases between the two ends. The CDR3 sequence is 13 residues long.

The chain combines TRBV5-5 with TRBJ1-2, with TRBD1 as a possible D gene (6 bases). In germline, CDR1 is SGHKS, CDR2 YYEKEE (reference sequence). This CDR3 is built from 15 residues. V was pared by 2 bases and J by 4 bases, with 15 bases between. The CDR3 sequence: CASSLIYGGGYGYTF. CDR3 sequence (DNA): TGTGCCAGCAGCTTAATATACGGGGGCGGCTATGGCTACACCTTC.

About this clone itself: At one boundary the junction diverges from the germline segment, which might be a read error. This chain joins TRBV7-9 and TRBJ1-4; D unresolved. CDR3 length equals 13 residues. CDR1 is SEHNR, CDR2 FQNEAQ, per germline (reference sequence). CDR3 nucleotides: TGTGCCAGCAGCTATATCCCTAAAGAAAAACTGTTTTTT. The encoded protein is CASSYIPKEKLFF.